The clone carrying this T cell receptor beta chain turned up a few times. The antigen is not known. Relative to the germline gene, one junction end is altered; a read error may explain this. Using around 10 ml of fresh peripheral blood, PBMCs were prepared. The sample belongs to a study of T cells in Graves' hyperthyroidism and ophthalmopathy. Study-wide results and caveats: Blood held most thyroid clonotypes expanded above 0.001 frequency. Ophthalmopathy cases were set apart from stable hyperthyroidism by a 13 V-J model. Ophthalmopathy, as predicted by the model, came a median 6.5 months after the prediction.

RNA transcripts provided the source from which TCR beta CDR3 regions were amplified. Carried out on the TCR CDR3, a first-round RT-PCR used the HTBI primer set. TCRdb re-analysed the multiplex PCR reads in MiXCR, keeping a single row per CDR3 protein. The sample lists approximately 370,000 distinct CDR3 sequences; roughly a sixth were seen once. In germline, CDR1 is SNHLY, CDR2 FYNNEI. The CDR3 length is 17 residues. Source material: blood. This rearrangement joins TRBV2 to TRBJ2-7, with 14 nucleotides matching TRBD2. This TCR was recovered from a woman under 40 with Graves' hyperthyroidism that later progressed to Graves' ophthalmopathy. The CDR3 coding sequence is TGTGCCAGCAATTCACCGGGACTAGCGGGAGACTCCCACGAGCAGTACTTC. Protein product: CASNSPGLAGDSHEQYF.